The 5 T cell receptor beta chains reported below all come from one sample, sequenced in a study of cytomegalovirus exposure and HLA in healthy donors. Both 60 Vbeta primers and 13 Jbeta primers went into the PCR. Profiling relied on immunoSEQ multiplex PCR, and the TCRdb table lists in-frame clones only, not all of them. The sample holds approximately 170,000 clones, approximately 71% seen once. Sample: PBMCs. These receptors originate from a woman between 18 and 30 years old in good health and CMV-seropositive.

This rearrangement joins TRBV2 to TRBJ2-2, with 12 nucleotides matching TRBD2. This CDR3 comprises 17 residues. Germline CDR1 is SNHLY and CDR2 is FYNNEI. Trimming cost V 2 bases and J 2 bases; bases outside gene matches: 3. CDR3 amino acids: CASSERGLAGNTGELFF. The CDR3 DNA reads TGTGCCAGCAGTGAACGGGGACTAGCGGGTAACACCGGGGAGCTGTTTTTT.

This chain joins TRBV19 and TRBJ2-7; tentatively, D is TRBD2 (7 bases). Trimming took off 7 bases at V and 2 bases at J, with 21 bases between the two ends. CDR3 length equals 16 residues. The germline V gene has CDR1 LNHDA and CDR2 SQIVND (reference sequence). The CDR3 bases are TGTGCCAGTACTCCGGAGGGGGGGCCCCTGACCTACGAGCAGTACTTC. Amino acid sequence: CASTPEGGPLTYEQYF.

V usage is TRBV6-6 and J usage is TRBJ1-3; D perhaps matches TRBD1 (6 bases). Trimming cost V 8 bases and J 4 bases, with 9 bases left between them. Germline V gives CDR1 MNHNY, CDR2 SVGAGI (reference sequence). The CDR3 is made up of 12 amino acids. The CDR3 DNA reads TGTGCCAGCTTCGGACAGGGAAACACCATATATTTT. It is translated as CASFGQGNTIYF.

This rearrangement joins TRBV27 to TRBJ2-1; 11 positions agree with TRBD2. V lost 10 bases to trimming and J lost 5 bases; unmatched junction nucleotides: 22. Germline CDR1 MNHEY, CDR2 SMNVEV (reference sequence). CDR3 length equals 19 residues. CDR3 coding DNA: TGTGCCACCATGGGACGGAGAAGGACTAGCGGGTACCAACACAATGAGCAGTTCTTC. This translates into CATMGRRRTSGYQHNEQFF.

With respect to this clone: One junction end does not reproduce the germline sequence, and a read error may be involved. The chain uses TRBV5-1 and TRBJ1-4; perhaps TRBD1 as D (5 bases). Germline loops: CDR1 SGHRS, CDR2 YFSETQ. The CDR3 sequence is 14 residues long. The CDR3 sequence: CASKRRGPGEKLVF. CDR3 in DNA: TGCGCCAGCAAACGTCGGGGCCCGGGGGAAAAACTGGTTTTT.